The 11 T cell receptor beta chains presented below share a single source sample, sequenced in a study of monozygotic twins with inflammatory bowel disease. Using the 5' RACE reads, TCRdb records one entry per CDR3 protein without DNA. The sample includes some 160,000 distinct CDR3 sequences. Specimen: blood. All receptors derive from a human donor with ulcerative colitis or Crohn's disease, or a healthy co-twin of an affected twin (not recorded which).

The chain is built from TRBV5-1 and TRBJ2-7. Germline V lookup: CDR1 SGHRS, CDR2 YFSETQ. The CDR3 spans 14 residues. CDR3 residues: CASSFDRDSYEQYF.

The chain combines TRBV10-3 with TRBJ2-2; TCRdb lists TRBD1, though no DNA is available to test this call. Looked up from germline, CDR1 is ENHRY and CDR2 is SYGVKD. The CDR3 loop spans 16 amino acids. CDR3 protein: CAISGRTGANTGELFF.

The genes are TRBV29-1 and TRBJ1-1; TCRdb picks TRBD1, but there is no DNA to check that call. The CDR3 contains 13 residues. In germline, CDR1 is SQVTM, CDR2 ANQGSEA. CDR3 region: CSVYRVRATEAFF. Based on the CDR3 plus reference TRBV29-1 and TRBJ1-1, the full variable domain is SAVISQKPSRDICQRGTSLTIQCQVDSQVTMMFWYRQQPGQSLTLIATANQGSEATYESGFVIDKFPISRPNLTFSTLTVSNMSPEDSSIYLCSVYRVRATEAFFGQGTRLTVV.

The chain couples TRBV14 to TRBJ2-5. CDR3 length: 14 residues. Germline assignment: CDR1 SGHDN and CDR2 FVKESK. CDR3 amino acids: CASSRPGYRETQYF.

The rearrangement uses TRBV12-3 or TRBV12-4 and TRBJ1-5. This CDR3 has 15 amino acids. The CDR3 sequence is CASSQGGDSNQPQHF.

The V gene is TRBV20-1, the J gene TRBJ1-1; TCRdb's D call, TRBD1, is unchecked because there is no DNA. CDR1 and CDR2 from the germline V gene are DFQATT and SNEGSKA (reference sequence). This CDR3 is 12 amino acids long. The CDR3 loop is CSATGGDIEAFF.

The chain has TRBV2 and TRBJ2-7; TCRdb's D gene call, TRBD1, goes unchecked for lack of DNA. The CDR3 consists of 15 residues. Germline CDR1 reads SNHLY; CDR2 reads FYNNEI. The CDR3 region is CASSAPGGVGYEQYF.

CDR3 loop: CSARTGHLSGYTF. The V call is TRBV20-1, the J call TRBJ1-2; TCRdb's D gene call, TRBD1, goes unchecked for lack of DNA. The CDR3 is made up of 13 amino acids. Germline V gives CDR1 DFQATT, CDR2 SNEGSKA (reference sequence).

The chain combines TRBV28 with TRBJ1-5; with no DNA, the TCRdb D assignment of TRBD1 cannot be verified. Germline V gene sequence: CDR1 MDHEN, CDR2 SYDVKM. The CDR3 has 15 residues. The CDR3: CASSLTAVPNQPQHF.

This rearrangement joins TRBV4-1 to TRBJ2-2; with no DNA, the TCRdb D assignment of TRBD1 cannot be verified. Looked up from germline, CDR1 is MGHRA and CDR2 is YSYEKL. The CDR3 consists of 15 residues. CDR3 sequence: CASSQEKGLTGELFF.

The chain joins TRBV27 to TRBJ2-2; there is no DNA to check the TCRdb D call of TRBD1. Germline CDR1 is MNHEY and CDR2 is SMNVEV (reference sequence). The CDR3 loop spans 13 amino acids. CDR3 in amino acids: CASSPGGGSWLFF.